A selection of T cell receptor beta chains follows, all from one sample in a study of blood T cell repertoires in COVID-19. Produced via immunoSEQ multiplex PCR; TCRdb's table is partial and in-frame only. This table has around 200,000 clones, less than 90% appearing once. The specimen was peripheral blood. All receptors come from a man aged 25 to 40 with acute or convalescent COVID-19. The CDR3 runs from the conserved cysteine through the conserved F or W. The D gene is left open where the match is weak. Only some rows state a clone size, as once, few, many or a class for expanded clones.

clone size	D gene	J gene	V gene	CDR3 length	CDR3 DNA	CDR3 protein
NA	TRBD1	TRBJ2-5	TRBV3-1/TRBV3-2	15	TGTGCCAGCAGCTCGGGACAGGGTGAGGGAGAGACCCAGTACTTC	CASSSGQGEGETQYF
NA	NA	TRBJ2-1	TRBV25-1	12	TGTGCCAGCAGGAGGGGGTACAATGAGCAGTTCTTC	CASRRGYNEQFF
few	NA	TRBJ2-2	TRBV7-3	15	TGTGCCAGCAGCTTAATTTCCCAGGGATCCGGGGAGCTGTTTTTT	CASSLISQGSGELFF
few	TRBD1	TRBJ2-7	TRBV27	22	TGTGCCAGCAGTTTCCCACAGGGGGCTTTAGAAGTAAGTTCCAAATACTCCTACGAGCAGTACTTC	CASSFPQGALEVSSKYSYEQYF
NA	NA	TRBJ1-2	TRBV12-5	12	TGTGCTAGTGGTTTGACAGGCTATGGCTACACCTTC	CASGLTGYGYTF
NA	NA	TRBJ2-7	TRBV25-1	15	TGTGCCAGCAGCGAAATAGACAGCCTGACCTACGAGCAGTACTTC	CASSEIDSLTYEQYF
NA	TRBD1	TRBJ1-1	TRBV6-2/TRBV6-3	18	TGTGCCAGCAGTTACTCTAGGGGCATCGGACAGGGGAACACTGAAGCTTTCTTT	CASSYSRGIGQGNTEAFF
NA	TRBD1	TRBJ2-7	TRBV5-1	14	TGCGCCAGCAGCCCAAAGACAGGGGACTACGAGCAGTACTTC	CASSPKTGDYEQYF
NA	NA	TRBJ1-6	TRBV28	15	TGTGCCAGCAGCCCAGCGGGACGGTATAATTCACCCCTCCACTTT	CASSPAGRYNSPLHF
NA	NA	TRBJ1-1	TRBV20-1	11	TGCAGTGCCCCGCGGGGCAGGGAAGCTTTCTTT	CSAPRGREAFF
NA	NA	TRBJ2-3	TRBV28	13	TGTGCCAGCCAGGGGATCATCACAGATACGCAGTATTTT	CASQGIITDTQYF
NA	TRBD1	TRBJ2-1	TRBV18	14	TGTGCCAGCTCACCAAGGACAGGGGGCAGGGAGCAGTTCTTC	CASSPRTGGREQFF
NA	NA	TRBJ1-4	TRBV3-1/TRBV3-2	15	TGTGCCAGCAGCCAAGATTGGGGGGGGCGTGAAAAACTGTTTTTT	CASSQDWGGREKLFF
NA	NA	TRBJ2-7	TRBV6-6	14	TGTGCCAGCAGTTACAAGCGACGACGGTCCGAGCAGTACTTC	CASSYKRRRSEQYF
NA	NA	TRBJ1-6	TRBV3-1/TRBV3-2	17	TGTGCCAGCAGCCAAGAATTGAGGGTTTCTTATAATTCACCCCTCCACTTT	CASSQELRVSYNSPLHF
NA	NA	TRBJ1-6	TRBV6-5	14	TGTGCCAGCAGTTATAAACAGGGTCCCTCACCCCTCCACTTT	CASSYKQGPSPLHF
few	TRBD1	TRBJ2-5	TRBV10-3	14	TGTGCCATTTCCCCCGGGACAGACCAAGAGACCCAGTACTTC	CAISPGTDQETQYF
NA	TRBD2	TRBJ2-2	TRBV4-1	17	TGCGCCAGCAGCCAAGGGGGACTAGCCTTGAACACCGGGGAGCTGTTTTTT	CASSQGGLALNTGELFF
few	NA	TRBJ1-5	TRBV15	14	TGTGCCACCAGCAATCCGGGTATCAATCAGCCCCAGCATTTT	CATSNPGINQPQHF
NA	TRBD1	TRBJ1-1	TRBV7-9	16	TGTGCCAGCAGCCAGAACAGGGGGCGCCTTATCACTGAAGCTTTCTTT	CASSQNRGRLITEAFF
NA	NA	TRBJ1-2	TRBV30	15	TGTGCCTGGAGTGGGGGAGGCGGTTCTAACTATGGCTACACCTTC	CAWSGGGGSNYGYTF
NA	NA	TRBJ2-7	TRBV27	15	TGTGCCAGCACGCAACGTAGCAAGAACTCCTACGAGCAGTACTTC	CASTQRSKNSYEQYF
NA	NA	TRBJ1-2	TRBV2	12	TGTGCCAGCATAACGGGGATAGGGGGCTACACCTTC	CASITGIGGYTF
NA	NA	TRBJ1-1	TRBV5-1	14	TGCGCCAGCAGCTTGGTACAGGCGAACACTGAAGCTTTCTTT	CASSLVQANTEAFF
NA	TRBD1	TRBJ2-1	TRBV19	16	TGTGCCAGTAGTATATACGGACAGGGGACACAGAATGAGCAGTTCTTC	CASSIYGQGTQNEQFF
NA	NA	TRBJ1-6	TRBV6-5	16	TGTGCCAGCAGTTACTCGGCCGGGGTTAGGAATTCACCCCTCCACTTT	CASSYSAGVRNSPLHF
NA	TRBD1	TRBJ2-1	TRBV10-2	11	TGCGCCAGCAGTCCCGGGACAGGGGGCTTCTTC	CASSPGTGGFF
NA	NA	TRBJ1-2	TRBV6-6	14	TGTGCCAGCAGTACCCACACAGGGTCCTATGGCTACACCTTC	CASSTHTGSYGYTF
once	NA	TRBJ2-2	TRBV19	16	TGTGCCAGTAGTACCCCTAGGAGGGGGCAGACCGGGGAGCTGTTTTTT	CASSTPRRGQTGELFF
NA	NA	TRBJ2-1	TRBV11-3	15	TGTGCCAGCAGCTCCGGGACAAGGTCAGGAGGTGAGCAGTTCTTC	CASSSGTRSGGEQFF
NA	TRBD2	TRBJ2-1	TRBV5-1	14	TGCGCCAGCAGACTAGCGGGACCGTACAATGAGCAGTTCTTC	CASRLAGPYNEQFF